Listed below are T cell receptor beta chains from one sample, sequenced in a study of shared T cell receptors in the human thymus. The assay was immunoSEQ multiplex PCR, and TCRdb's table has in-frame clones only and misses some. In the table there are 63,000 or so clones, about 95% of which are singletons. The sequencing sample was made of thymocytes. The receptors come from a human donor. Both conserved end residues are part of each CDR3. D genes are given only for firm matches. For some rows the clone size is stated as once, few or many, or as a class when expanded; others skip it.

V: TRBV2
D: -
size: -
J: TRBJ2-1
CDR3: CASSEWVYNEQFF
DNA: TGTGCCAGCAGTGAATGGGTTTACAATGAGCAGTTCTTC

V: TRBV7-9
D: -
size: -
J: TRBJ1-6
CDR3: CASTPGQIPIFYNSPLHF
DNA: TGTGCCAGCACCCCGGGGCAGATTCCAATATTCTATAATTCACCCCTCCACTTT

V: TRBV4-1
D: -
size: once
J: TRBJ1-5
CDR3: CASSHAYEGTALGNQPQHF
DNA: TGCGCCAGCAGCCACGCCTATGAGGGGACGGCCCTTGGCAATCAGCCCCAGCATTTT

V: TRBV7-9
D: -
size: -
J: TRBJ1-6
CDR3: CASSLAGKTDDSPLHF
DNA: TGTGCCAGCAGCTTAGCCGGAAAAACTGATGATTCACCACTCCACTTT

V: TRBV9
D: TRBD2
size: -
J: TRBJ2-7
CDR3: CASSETSGTTYEQYF
DNA: TGTGCCAGCAGCGAGACTAGCGGGACCACCTACGAGCAGTACTTC

V: TRBV19
D: -
size: -
J: TRBJ1-2
CDR3: CASSRHLYGYTF
DNA: TGTGCCAGTAGCCGACATCTATATGGCTACACCTTC

V: TRBV19
D: -
size: -
J: TRBJ1-1
CDR3: CATLRADTEAFF
DNA: TGTGCCACCCTGAGGGCAGACACTGAAGCTTTCTTT

V: TRBV9
D: TRBD1
size: -
J: TRBJ1-5
CDR3: CASSATGGSGNQPQHF
DNA: TGTGCCAGCAGCGCCACAGGGGGTTCGGGCAATCAGCCCCAGCATTTT

V: TRBV28
D: TRBD2
size: -
J: TRBJ2-1
CDR3: CASSLLPRLAGGYNEQFF
DNA: TGTGCCAGCAGTCTCCTCCCTCGACTAGCGGGGGGATACAATGAGCAGTTCTTC

V: TRBV9
D: -
size: -
J: TRBJ1-1
CDR3: CASSVRRNTEAFF
DNA: TGTGCCAGCAGCGTAAGGAGAAACACTGAAGCTTTCTTT

V: TRBV28
D: -
size: -
J: TRBJ1-2
CDR3: CASSLCGRDGYTF
DNA: TGTGCCAGCAGTTTATGTGGCAGAGATGGCTACACCTTC

V: TRBV21-1
D: -
size: -
J: TRBJ2-7
CDR3: CASRKPGQGTYEQYF
DNA: TGTGCCAGCAGGAAGCCGGGACAGGGAACCTACGAGCAGTACTTC

V: TRBV14
D: -
size: -
J: TRBJ1-4
CDR3: CASSQGQGATNEKLFF
DNA: TGTGCCAGCAGCCAAGGCCAAGGAGCAACTAATGAAAAACTGTTTTTT

V: TRBV27
D: -
size: -
J: TRBJ1-3
CDR3: CASSLLRPERRGVIGNTIYF
DNA: TGTGCCAGCAGTTTATTGAGGCCGGAACGCAGGGGAGTCATTGGAAACACCATATATTTT

V: TRBV13
D: -
size: -
J: TRBJ1-6
CDR3: CASSLPSTGRGIWSPLHF
DNA: TGTGCCAGCAGCCTACCTTCTACAGGGAGGGGGATTTGGTCACCCCTCCACTTT

V: TRBV19
D: TRBD1
size: -
J: TRBJ1-2
CDR3: CASSTETGGAWGYTF
DNA: TGTGCCAGTAGTACAGAGACAGGGGGCGCGTGGGGCTACACCTTC

V: TRBV18
D: -
size: -
J: TRBJ1-1
CDR3: CASSGGTGTAEAFF
DNA: TGTGCCAGCTCGGGGGGGACCGGGACGGCTGAAGCTTTCTTT

V: TRBV7-2
D: TRBD2
size: -
J: TRBJ2-7
CDR3: CASSSSGGAYEQYF
DNA: TGTGCCAGCAGCTCTAGCGGGGGGGCCTACGAGCAGTACTTC

V: TRBV27
D: TRBD1
size: -
J: TRBJ1-5
CDR3: CASSPTGEFLNSNQPQHF
DNA: TGTGCCAGCAGTCCGACAGGGGAGTTTCTTAATAGCAATCAGCCCCAGCATTTT

V: TRBV27
D: -
size: -
J: TRBJ1-6
CDR3: CASSLYSAGPEPGGNSPLHF
DNA: TGTGCCAGCAGTTTATATTCCGCCGGCCCGGAACCTGGGGGTAATTCACCCCTCCACTTT

V: TRBV28
D: -
size: once
J: TRBJ1-4
CDR3: CASTPAKEEKLFF
DNA: TGTGCCAGCACTCCCGCAAAGGAGGAAAAACTGTTTTTT

V: TRBV30
D: -
size: -
J: TRBJ1-2
CDR3: CAWSARAVRPGYTF
DNA: TGTGCCTGGAGTGCCCGGGCAGTGAGACCCGGATACACCTTC

V: TRBV19
D: -
size: -
J: TRBJ2-1
CDR3: CASNGGGRQFF
DNA: TGTGCCAGTAATGGCGGTGGTCGGCAGTTCTTC

V: TRBV7-9
D: -
size: -
J: TRBJ1-1
CDR3: CASSFPGLMTEAFF
DNA: TGTGCCAGCAGCTTTCCAGGTTTGATGACTGAAGCTTTCTTT

V: TRBV5-1
D: -
size: -
J: TRBJ1-4
CDR3: CASSLGFLNEKLFF
DNA: TGCGCCAGCAGCTTGGGGTTCCTTAATGAAAAACTGTTTTTT

V: TRBV4-3
D: -
size: -
J: TRBJ1-1
CDR3: CASSQEQGCTEAFF
DNA: TGCGCCAGCAGCCAAGAACAGGGTTGCACTGAAGCTTTCTTT

V: TRBV27
D: -
size: once
J: TRBJ1-5
CDR3: CASSHVGASGQPQHF
DNA: TGTGCCAGCTCACACGTGGGGGCTTCAGGTCAGCCCCAGCATTTT

V: TRBV27
D: -
size: -
J: TRBJ2-2
CDR3: CASRVTGTTGELFF
DNA: TGTGCCAGCAGAGTGACCGGGACCACCGGGGAGCTGTTTTTT

V: TRBV5-1
D: TRBD1
size: -
J: TRBJ2-1
CDR3: CASSFVPGTGANEQFF
DNA: TGCGCCAGCAGCTTCGTTCCCGGGACAGGCGCCAATGAGCAGTTCTTC

V: TRBV5-5
D: TRBD1
size: -
J: TRBJ1-5
CDR3: CASRLLATGNQPQHF
DNA: TGTGCCAGCAGATTGTTAGCGACAGGGAATCAGCCCCAGCATTTT

V: TRBV5-6
D: -
size: few
J: TRBJ1-2
CDR3: CASSLDRGLYYGYTF
DNA: TGTGCCAGCAGCTTGGATAGGGGCTTGTACTATGGCTACACCTTC

V: TRBV27
D: -
size: -
J: TRBJ1-6
CDR3: CASRSIPGEGGIRSPLHF
DNA: TGTGCCAGCAGATCAATTCCGGGCGAAGGGGGAATACGTTCACCCCTCCACTTT

V: TRBV10-3
D: -
size: -
J: TRBJ1-1
CDR3: CAISESGTTLNTEAFF
DNA: TGTGCCATCAGTGAGTCAGGAACCACCTTGAACACTGAAGCTTTCTTT

V: TRBV5-1
D: -
size: -
J: TRBJ2-7
CDR3: CASKNTYEQYF
DNA: TGCGCCAGCAAGAACACCTACGAGCAGTACTTC

V: TRBV7-3
D: -
size: -
J: TRBJ1-6
CDR3: CASSRTARGHNSPLHF
DNA: TGTGCCAGCAGCAGAACCGCCCGAGGGCATAATTCACCCCTCCACTTT

V: TRBV12-5
D: -
size: -
J: TRBJ1-5
CDR3: CASGRTGSAGQPQHF
DNA: TGTGCTAGTGGACGAACGGGGTCGGCCGGGCAGCCCCAGCATTTT

V: TRBV19
D: TRBD1
size: once
J: TRBJ1-2
CDR3: CASSISRSGQGGSFYGYTF
DNA: TGTGCCAGTAGTATATCCCGATCGGGACAGGGCGGTAGCTTTTATGGCTACACCTTC

V: TRBV18
D: TRBD1
size: few
J: TRBJ2-7
CDR3: CASSPWDRVSYEQYF
DNA: TGTGCCAGCTCACCCTGGGACAGGGTCAGCTACGAGCAGTACTTC

V: TRBV9
D: TRBD2
size: -
J: TRBJ2-3
CDR3: CASSGPGLGTDTQYF
DNA: TGTGCCAGCAGCGGGCCGGGACTAGGGACAGATACGCAGTATTTT

V: TRBV19
D: -
size: -
J: TRBJ1-6
CDR3: CASSPHLGGATKQGSYNSPLHF
DNA: TGTGCCAGTAGTCCCCACTTAGGGGGGGCTACTAAGCAGGGCTCCTATAATTCACCCCTCCACTTT

V: TRBV10-3
D: -
size: -
J: TRBJ1-6
CDR3: CAISDSCPHEGGSPLHF
DNA: TGTGCCATCAGTGACTCTTGCCCGCATGAAGGTGGTTCACCCCTCCACTTT

V: TRBV6-5
D: -
size: -
J: TRBJ1-5
CDR3: CASGQPQHF
DNA: TGTGCCAGCGGCCAGCCCCAGCATTTT

V: TRBV6-5
D: -
size: -
J: TRBJ1-1
CDR3: CASSYSAGYESTEAFF
DNA: TGTGCCAGCAGTTACTCAGCAGGGTATGAGTCCACTGAAGCTTTCTTT

V: TRBV5-8
D: -
size: -
J: TRBJ1-5
CDR3: CASSLAPYSNQPQHF
DNA: TGTGCCAGCAGCTTGGCCCCTTATAGCAATCAGCCCCAGCATTTT

V: TRBV7-4
D: -
size: -
J: TRBJ2-3
CDR3: CASSLSTGRGRDTDTQYF
DNA: TGTGCCAGCAGCTTATCTACGGGCAGAGGACGGGACACAGATACGCAGTATTTT

V: TRBV20-1
D: -
size: -
J: TRBJ2-1
CDR3: CSGGNEQFF
DNA: TGCAGTGGTGGCAATGAGCAGTTCTTC

V: TRBV25-1
D: TRBD1
size: -
J: TRBJ2-1
CDR3: CATADRGRDNEQFF
DNA: TGTGCCACGGCGGACAGGGGGCGCGACAATGAGCAGTTCTTC

V: TRBV10-3
D: -
size: -
J: TRBJ2-6
CDR3: CAILTGSGANVLTF
DNA: TGTGCCATCCTAACAGGCTCTGGGGCCAACGTCCTGACTTTC

V: TRBV5-1
D: -
size: -
J: TRBJ1-6
CDR3: CASSRTEDNSPLHF
DNA: TGCGCCAGCAGCCGGACAGAAGATAATTCACCCCTCCACTTT

V: TRBV21-1
D: -
size: -
J: TRBJ2-3
CDR3: CASSNSDRLAGGGVPTDTQYF
DNA: TGTGCCAGCAGCAATTCCGACCGACTAGCGGGGGGCGGGGTCCCCACGGATACGCAGTATTTT

V: TRBV6-5
D: TRBD1
size: -
J: TRBJ1-2
CDR3: CASSYSWTGPNYGYTF
DNA: TGTGCCAGCAGTTACTCGTGGACAGGGCCCAACTATGGCTACACCTTC

V: TRBV6-1
D: -
size: -
J: TRBJ2-3
CDR3: CASTDQNSSDTQYF
DNA: TGTGCCAGCACCGACCAGAATTCATCAGATACGCAGTATTTT